The T cell receptor beta chain under discussion was sequenced for a study of T cells in Graves' hyperthyroidism and ophthalmopathy (dated by TCRdb to the late 2010s). Background on the whole study: Peripheral blood samples were taken at initial diagnosis, before any treatment was given. The 75 to 100 discovery patients were divided at random into training and test sets in a 7:3 ratio. Prospective prediction of ophthalmopathy was tested in an independent validation cohort of some 20 hyperthyroidism patients and some 17 patients who later progressed to ophthalmopathy. The paper reports TCR Vbeta CDR3 sequencing of 135 peripheral blood samples: 43 ophthalmopathy, approximately 74 hyperthyroidism and around 17 progressor patients. After sampling, hyperthyroidism patients received methimazole starting at 30 mg daily, and ophthalmopathy patients received high-dose intravenous methylprednisolone. To identify TCR V-J signatures that set the groups apart, the researchers used a discovery cohort of 90 to 100 patients, made up of 40 to 45 with Graves' ophthalmopathy and about 60 with stable Graves' hyperthyroidism. Thyroid tissue and blood T-cell repertoires from six Graves' hyperthyroidism patients were also compared in the study. On the study overall, not on this receptor specifically: A 13 V-J signature model separated ophthalmopathy from stable hyperthyroidism, with 87.88% sensitivity and just under 84% specificity in cross-validation and 80%/75% in testing. Most expanded thyroid clonotypes (frequency above 0.001) were also found in blood, which suggests that blood repertoires may mirror thyroid immune responses. In validation, the model predicted progression to ophthalmopathy a median of around six months before onset, with approximately 70% sensitivity and almost 75% specificity. No statistical method was used to fix the sample size in advance, and group allocation was not hidden from the investigators.

TCR beta CDR3 regions were amplified from RNA transcripts. The first round of RT-PCR for the TCR CDR3 was performed with the HTBI primer set and the Qiagen OneStep RT-PCR kit. Libraries were constructed in a second round of multiplex PCR, after which size selection and purification were performed. The libraries were sequenced on an Illumina HiSeq2000 using paired-end 100 bp reads. As for how the authors treated the data: SOAPnuke was used to process the raw data, with reads discarded if the reads contained adapters or uncalled bases, had a mean Phred below 15, or lacked an exact constant-primer or identifier match. High-quality paired reads were merged using COPE v1.2.5, and each unique nucleotide sequence was defined as a clonotype. MiTCR v1.1 was used to align clonotypes to the IMGT TRBV, TRBD and TRBJ reference segments. The analysis was restricted to V-J combinations with a frequency above 0.0001, which together covered 99.2% of the repertoires. A TCS score was defined as the ratio between F50 (clonal expansion) and ExV (chaos), using BLOSUM62-based TCRdist between CDR3 peptides within each V-J. Welch's t-statistics and random forest reduced around 520 V-J features to fewer than 15, which were used in a naive Bayes classifier (R e1071). Thyroid-blood repertoire similarity was quantified with the Morisita-Horn index. Using fastp trimming at Q25 and MiXCR clonotype assembly, TCRdb reanalyzed the public sequencing data and kept in-frame beta chains. Entries are consolidated by CDR3 protein sequence, retaining the most common genes and DNA. The V and J calls here are based on TCRdb, not the publication. For this sample the table gives 700,000 to 850,000 distinct CDR3 sequences, of which approximately 40% were detected only once. The ten largest make up 31% of the sample.

This clonotype showed up just a few times. Its antigen is not yet known. One base away there is no much larger clone; base qualities are not given. Graves' hyperthyroidism was defined as stable when no progression to ophthalmopathy occurred over 18 months of follow-up. The hyperthyroidism patients were between 18 and 65 years old and newly diagnosed, with a disease duration of less than 2 months. Exclusion was applied to patients with uncontrolled infections, other autoimmune diseases, pregnancy or lactation. Diagnoses were based on clinical symptoms, serum thyroxine and TRAb, thyroid ultrasound and orbital computed tomography. PBMCs were separated from roughly 10 ml of fresh peripheral blood using Ficoll-Paque density gradient centrifugation. Trizol reagent was used to extract total RNA, and RNA quality was then checked on an Agilent 2100 Bioanalyzer. The CDR3 has 14 amino acids, counting the end cysteine and phenylalanine. The sequence is cut down to CDR3 DNA, 42 bases in frame from base 1. Trimming costs V 2 bases and J 0 bases, and their ends lie 7 bases apart. The germline V gene yields SGHTA for CDR1 and FQGNSA for CDR2.

This TCR was recovered from a woman aged 40 to 50 with Graves' hyperthyroidism. Input material: blood. Rearrangement joined TRBV7-2 to TRBJ1-1; no D segment can be confidently identified. This receptor carries the CDR3 CASSLILVNTEAFF. Read as DNA, the sequence is TGTGCCAGCAGCTTAATTTTGGTGAACACTGAAGCTTTCTTT.